This T cell receptor beta chain was documented in a study of blood T cell repertoires in COVID-19. Generated by immunoSEQ multiplex PCR, the TCRdb table keeps only in-frame clones and is missing some. The data show hundreds of thousands of clones, 85% to 90% seen once. V lost 5 bases and J lost 1, with 9 bases in between. The CDR3 has 14 residues. From germline, CDR1 is MNHEY and CDR2 SMNVEV (reference sequence). This chain connects TRBV27 to TRBJ1-5, with D perhaps matching TRBD1 (5 bases). This sequence was found in a young man who had recovered from COVID-19. The sequenced sample consisted of PBMCs or T cells enriched from blood (not recorded which). CDR3 loop: CASSGGDSNQPQHF. The CDR3 bases are TGTGCCAGCAGTGGGGGGGACAGCAATCAGCCCCAGCATTTT.